Given below is one T cell receptor (beta chain) in context. There is no known antigen for this receptor. It has no much larger one-base neighbor in the sample; base qualities were not kept. The data originate from a study of CD8 T cells in Susac syndrome (dated by TCRdb to about 2019). About the investigation overall: Repertoire sequencing was used to test whether CD8+ T cell activation and differentiation in Susac syndrome was antigen driven. Here is what the overall study found, with its caveats: The number of individuals in the TCR sequencing and HLA analysis was recognized as being relatively small.

Peripheral blood CD8+ and CD4+ T cells from healthy donors, Susac syndrome patients and multiple sclerosis patients were profiled by high-throughput TCR beta sequencing. Multiple sclerosis controls were treatment-naive patients with stable or active relapsing-remitting disease fulfilling revised McDonald criteria. CD8+ TEMRA cells were enriched by FACS, while bulk CD8+ and CD4+ T cells were purified by magnetic negative isolation. Blood was collected in EDTA tubes and processed within 24 hours, with PBMCs isolated through density gradient centrifugation. PBMCs destined for TCR sequencing were cryopreserved in liquid nitrogen and later thawed in a 37 °C water bath. The sorted or isolated CD4+, CD8+ and CD8+ TEMRA cells reached a purity of at least 90%. RNA was extracted with the RNeasy kit and 0.5 to 1 ug was reverse transcribed using random hexamers. The immunoSEQ multiplex PCR assay, which covers 54 Vbeta and 13 Jbeta segments, was used to amplify TCR beta CDR3 regions. To correct PCR amplification bias, a synthetic template baseline was used for both primer optimization and computational correction. On the authors' methods: Reads were annotated to V, D and J genes per IMGT and analyzed with immunoSEQ Analyzer, keeping only productive sequences. To calculate clonality, Shannon entropy was normalized by log2 of the number of productive unique sequences and then subtracted from one. For each patient and control, public and private clones were evaluated within the 100 most prevalent clones. Clones were defined as Susac-specific if absent from the healthy and MS cohorts, from approximately 1,100 published viral clones and from other ImmuneACCESS disease sequences. TCRdb trimmed the raw reads at Q25, called clones with MiXCR and kept productive beta chains. Each CDR3 protein gets just one entry, which takes the most common genes and DNA from the rows behind it. The V and J calls come from TCRdb's annotation, not from the publication. Recorded for this sample are approximately 150,000 distinct CDR3 sequences; roughly 94% of them occurred a single time. Of the sample, 0.075% to 0.095% falls within the top ten clones.

Material for sequencing was CD4+ T cells from PBMCs. This sequence originates from a human donor with multiple sclerosis.

This receptor has the CDR3 CASTQGWAGGKETQYF. The DNA reads as follows: TGTGCCAGCACTCAAGGGTGGGCAGGGGGCAAAGAGACCCAGTACTTC. This chain is built from TRBV6-1 and TRBJ2-5, with 8 bases in between that match TRBD1. Including cysteine and phenylalanine, the CDR3 has 16 amino acids. Only the CDR3 part of the read is kept: 48 bases, read in frame from the first base. Taken from the germline V gene, the CDR1 and CDR2 loops are MNHNS and SASEGT. V is pruned by 7 bases and J by 3 bases, leaving 13 bases of the junction without a gene match.